This T cell receptor beta chain is drawn from a study of cytomegalovirus exposure and HLA in healthy donors. 13 Jbeta primers and 60 Vbeta primers were used for the PCR. Using immunoSEQ multiplex PCR, the repertoire was profiled, and TCRdb retains in-frame clones only, with some absent. This sample carries 45,000 to 60,000 clones, 55% to 85% of them seen once, and the ten largest clones take roughly 9.2%. J lost 8 bases, V lost 4 bases, and 8 bases had no gene match. Germline CDR1 LNHDA, CDR2 SQIVND (reference sequence). This CDR3 comprises 15 residues. Sequenced sample: PBMCs. The rearrangement links TRBV19 to TRBJ2-1, with 10 bases lining up with TRBD2. This clonotype was sampled from a woman aged 45-59 years in good health and CMV-seronegative. The CDR3 here is CASSKLSGGLYEQFF. The CDR3 region has the DNA TGTGCCAGTAGTAAGCTTAGCGGGGGGTTGTATGAGCAGTTCTTC.